The subject of this entry is one T cell receptor (beta chain). This entry is derived from a study of Graves' ophthalmopathy and Graves' hyperthyroidism. The wider study: By definition, stable hyperthyroidism involved no ophthalmopathy within 18 months of follow-up.

The sequenced template was RNA, covering the TCR beta CDR3 region. An opening RT-PCR round employed HTBI primers and preceded a second-round multiplex PCR. TCRdb re-analysed the multiplex PCR reads in MiXCR, keeping a single row per CDR3 protein. The repertoire holds about 550,000 distinct CDR3 sequences, with less than 45% as singletons. The hyperthyroidism patients, aged 18 to 65, had been newly diagnosed, with under 2 months' duration. The study excluded patients with other autoimmune diseases, uncontrolled infections, pregnancy or lactation. CDR1 is SNHLY and CDR2 is FYNNEI in the germline V gene. V shed 6 bases and J shed 9 bases, with 8 bases lying between them. CDR3 size: 11 residues.

Sequencing was done on a sample of peripheral blood or thyroid tissue (not recorded which). The chain combines TRBV2 with TRBJ2-2; a weak D match, TRBD2 (6 bases). This sequence was found in an adult man with Graves' hyperthyroidism. The CDR3 region has the DNA TGTGCCAGCAGCGCGGGGCGGGAGCTGTTTTTT. It specifies CASSAGRELFF.